The clone carrying this T cell receptor beta chain was seen a handful of times. Its specificity is unknown. The repertoire was sequenced with immunoSEQ multiplex PCR; TCRdb's copy has only in-frame clones and lacks some. Among more than 4,000 clones listed, 80% to 85% were seen once. This entry belongs to a study of immune evolution from preneoplasia to lung adenocarcinoma. Patient tissue came from resections in Japan or China, 2014–2017. Histologic diagnosis was independently verified by two lung pathologists. Findings of the study overall: Normal lung had highest clonality; later lesions appeared denser, more diverse.

This CDR3 contains 15 residues. Germline CDR1 MNHEY, CDR2 SVGAGI. Trimming took off 4 bases at V and 4 bases at J, with 13 bases between the two ends. The chain links TRBV6-5 to TRBJ2-2; tentative D call: TRBD2 (5 bases). The sequenced material came from FFPE normal lung tissue adjacent to the tumor. This TCR derives from a person between 50 and 69 years old with lung adenocarcinoma. CDR3 sequence (DNA): TGTGCCAGCAGTTTACGGGGTCTGGCCACCGGGGAGCTGTTTTTT. As protein: CASSLRGLATGELFF.